The clone carrying this TCR beta chain was seen ten or more times. Antigen unknown. This entry belongs to a study of response to subunit inactivated influenza vaccine. Study results and caveats: Authors suggested seasonal influenza vaccinations each recruit few new T cells.

MiXCR, applied by TCRdb to the RT-PCR reads, yields one record per CDR3 protein. The sample has about 650,000 distinct CDR3 sequences, less than 20% seen once. V lost 5 bases, J lost 3 bases, and 2 bases stayed unmatched. This CDR3 has 13 residues. Germline CDR1 is SGHRS and CDR2 is YFSETQ. Sequencing was performed on PBMCs from blood, taken less than 13 days after vaccination. V gene TRBV5-1 combines with J gene TRBJ1-5, with TRBD1 identical over 7 bases. This receptor was identified in a man in his forties or fifties who received an inactivated influenza vaccine. Here the CDR3 DNA reads TGCGCCAGCAGAACAGGGGACAATCAGCCCCAGCATTTT. It yields the protein CASRTGDNQPQHF.